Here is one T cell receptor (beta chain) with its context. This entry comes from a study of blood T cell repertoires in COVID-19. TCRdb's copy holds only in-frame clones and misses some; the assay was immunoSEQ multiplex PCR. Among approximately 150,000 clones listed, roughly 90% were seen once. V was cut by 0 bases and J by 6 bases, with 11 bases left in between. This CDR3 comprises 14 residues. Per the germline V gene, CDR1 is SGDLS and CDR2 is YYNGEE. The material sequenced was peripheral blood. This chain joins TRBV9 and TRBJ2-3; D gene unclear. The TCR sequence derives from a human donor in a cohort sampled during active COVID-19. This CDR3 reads CASSVAPGWDTQYF. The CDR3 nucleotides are TGTGCCAGCAGCGTAGCGCCCGGGTGGGATACGCAGTATTTT.